This TCR beta chain was sequenced during a study of T cell changes during pregnancy in multiple sclerosis. Generated by immunoSEQ multiplex PCR, the TCRdb table keeps only in-frame clones and is missing some. The profile shows 50,000 to 80,000 clones, roughly 91% of them singletons. The input for sequencing was CD8+ T cells from peripheral blood mononuclear cells, taken before pregnancy. The receptor comes from a female donor with multiple sclerosis, enrolled in a pregnancy study.

The CDR3 loop is CASSASGGAVNEKLFF. The CDR3 nucleotides are TGTGCCAGCAGCGCCTCCGGGGGGGCCGTAAATGAAAAACTGTTTTTT. V usage is TRBV9 and J usage is TRBJ1-4; TRBD1 is a possible D gene (6 bases). V lost 3 bases to trimming and J lost 5 bases, with 17 bases between them. Per germline, CDR1 SGDLS and CDR2 YYNGEE. The CDR3 has 16 amino acids.